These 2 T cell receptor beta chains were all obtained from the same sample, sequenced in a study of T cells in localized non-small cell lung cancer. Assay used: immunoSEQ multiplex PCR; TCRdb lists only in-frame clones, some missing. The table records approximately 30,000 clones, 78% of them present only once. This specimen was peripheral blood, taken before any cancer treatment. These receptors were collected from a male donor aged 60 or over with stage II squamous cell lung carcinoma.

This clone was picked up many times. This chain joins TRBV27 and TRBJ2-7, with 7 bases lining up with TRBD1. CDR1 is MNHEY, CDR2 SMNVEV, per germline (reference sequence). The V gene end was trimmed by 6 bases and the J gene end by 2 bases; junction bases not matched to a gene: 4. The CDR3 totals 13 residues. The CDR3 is CASRVTGAYEQYF. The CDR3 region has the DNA TGTGCCAGCAGAGTAACAGGGGCCTACGAGCAGTACTTC.

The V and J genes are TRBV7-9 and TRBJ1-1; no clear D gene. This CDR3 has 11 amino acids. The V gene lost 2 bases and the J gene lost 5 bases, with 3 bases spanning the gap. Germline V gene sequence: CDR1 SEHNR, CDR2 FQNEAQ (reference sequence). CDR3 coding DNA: TGTGCCAGCAGCTTACTTACTGAAGCTTTCTTT. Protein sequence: CASSLLTEAFF. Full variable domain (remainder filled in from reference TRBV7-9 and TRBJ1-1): DTGVSQNPRHKITKRGQNVTFRCDPISEHNRLYWYRQTLGQGPEFLTYFQNEAQLEKSRLLSDRFSAERPKGSFSTLEIQRTEQGDSAMYLCASSLLTEAFFGQGTRLTVV.